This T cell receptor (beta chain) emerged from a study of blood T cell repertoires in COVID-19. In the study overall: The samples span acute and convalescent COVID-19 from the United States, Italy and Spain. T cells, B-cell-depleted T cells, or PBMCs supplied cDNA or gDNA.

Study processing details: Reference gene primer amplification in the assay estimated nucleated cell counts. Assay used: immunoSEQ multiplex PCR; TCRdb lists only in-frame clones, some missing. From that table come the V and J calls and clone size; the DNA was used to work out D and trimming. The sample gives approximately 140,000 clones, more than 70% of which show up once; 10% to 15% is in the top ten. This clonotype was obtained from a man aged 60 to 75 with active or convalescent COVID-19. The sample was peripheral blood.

In DNA, the CDR3 is TGCGCCAGCAGCCGGGGACAGGGGAACACTGAAGCTTTCTTT. Translated, it gives CASSRGQGNTEAFF. V and J are TRBV4-1 and TRBJ1-1; 9 bases agree with TRBD1. This CDR3 contains 14 residues. In germline, CDR1 is MGHRA, CDR2 YSYEKL. The ends lost 4 bases at V and 1 base at J; junction bases unmatched: 1.